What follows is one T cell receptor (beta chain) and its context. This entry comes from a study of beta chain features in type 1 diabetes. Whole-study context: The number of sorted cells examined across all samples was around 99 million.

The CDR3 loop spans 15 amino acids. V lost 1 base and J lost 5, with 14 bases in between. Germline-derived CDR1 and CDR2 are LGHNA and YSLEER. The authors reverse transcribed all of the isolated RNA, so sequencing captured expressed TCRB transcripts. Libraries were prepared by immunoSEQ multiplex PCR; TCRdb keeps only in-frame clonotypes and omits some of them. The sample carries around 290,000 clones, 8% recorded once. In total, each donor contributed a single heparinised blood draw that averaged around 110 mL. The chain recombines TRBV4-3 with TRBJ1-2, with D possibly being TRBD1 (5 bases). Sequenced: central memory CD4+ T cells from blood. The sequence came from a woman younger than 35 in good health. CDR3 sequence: CASSQGARGGYGYTF. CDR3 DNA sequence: TGCGCCAGCAGCCAAGGCGCGCGGGGCGGTTATGGCTACACCTTC.